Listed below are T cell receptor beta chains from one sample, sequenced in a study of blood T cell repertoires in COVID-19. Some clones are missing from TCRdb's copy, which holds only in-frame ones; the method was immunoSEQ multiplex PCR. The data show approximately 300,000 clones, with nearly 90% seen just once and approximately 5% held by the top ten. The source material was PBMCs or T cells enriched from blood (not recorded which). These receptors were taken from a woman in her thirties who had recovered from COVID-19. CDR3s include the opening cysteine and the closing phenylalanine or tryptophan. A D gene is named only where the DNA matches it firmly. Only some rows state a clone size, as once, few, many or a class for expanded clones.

cdr3_nt: TGTGCCAGCAGCTCCCAAAGCGGGGGGGCGGGGGAGACCCAGTACTTC
cdr3_aa: CASSSQSGGAGETQYF
clone_size: NA
v_call: TRBV5-4
d_call: TRBD2
j_call: TRBJ2-5

cdr3_nt: TGTGCCAGTAGTATAACCCCTATGGGACAGGGGACCCCAGAGACCCAGTACTTC
cdr3_aa: CASSITPMGQGTPETQYF
clone_size: NA
v_call: TRBV19
d_call: TRBD1
j_call: TRBJ2-5

cdr3_nt: TGCGCCAGCAGCTTGGCCACGACAGGGAAGGGGGATACGCAGTATTTT
cdr3_aa: CASSLATTGKGDTQYF
clone_size: NA
v_call: TRBV5-1
d_call: TRBD1
j_call: TRBJ2-3

cdr3_nt: TGTGCCAGCAGCTTAGTTTTACTAGCGGGGGGCGGGGGCACAGATACGCAGTATTTT
cdr3_aa: CASSLVLLAGGGGTDTQYF
clone_size: NA
v_call: TRBV7-2
d_call: TRBD2
j_call: TRBJ2-3

cdr3_nt: TGTGCCAGCAGTTACGGGGGACTTGGAGGCCAGTACTTC
cdr3_aa: CASSYGGLGGQYF
clone_size: NA
v_call: TRBV6-5
d_call: NA
j_call: TRBJ2-5

cdr3_nt: TGTGCCAGCAGCCAAGACGACAGGGGGCATACCTTC
cdr3_aa: CASSQDDRGHTF
clone_size: NA
v_call: TRBV3-1/TRBV3-2
d_call: TRBD1
j_call: TRBJ1-2

cdr3_nt: TGTGCCAGTGTAACCAGGGGGGCCACTGAAGCTTTCTTT
cdr3_aa: CASVTRGATEAFF
clone_size: NA
v_call: TRBV19
d_call: TRBD1
j_call: TRBJ1-1

cdr3_nt: TGTGCCAGCAGCGTAGCTCTAGGGGGCCCCGTCATATATTTT
cdr3_aa: CASSVALGGPVIYF
clone_size: few
v_call: TRBV9
d_call: TRBD1
j_call: TRBJ1-3

cdr3_nt: TGTGCCAGCAGTTCCCCAGGAAACATTCAGTACTTC
cdr3_aa: CASSSPGNIQYF
clone_size: NA
v_call: TRBV6-2/TRBV6-3
d_call: NA
j_call: TRBJ2-4

cdr3_nt: TGTGCCAGCAGTTCCGTCGGCTACACCTTC
cdr3_aa: CASSSVGYTF
clone_size: NA
v_call: TRBV6-1
d_call: NA
j_call: TRBJ1-2

cdr3_nt: TGCAGTGCTACTCAAGAGACCCAGTACTTC
cdr3_aa: CSATQETQYF
clone_size: few
v_call: TRBV20-1
d_call: NA
j_call: TRBJ2-5

cdr3_nt: TGTGCCAGCAGCGTAGAGGGGGACGGGATCCCCTACACCTTC
cdr3_aa: CASSVEGDGIPYTF
clone_size: NA
v_call: TRBV9
d_call: NA
j_call: TRBJ1-2

cdr3_nt: TGCAGCGCTGAGTCCCAATCAAACTATGGCTACACCTTC
cdr3_aa: CSAESQSNYGYTF
clone_size: NA
v_call: TRBV29-1
d_call: NA
j_call: TRBJ1-2

cdr3_nt: TGTGCCAGCTCACCCCCGACAGAGTCCTATGGCTACACCTTC
cdr3_aa: CASSPPTESYGYTF
clone_size: medium-sized
v_call: TRBV18
d_call: NA
j_call: TRBJ1-2

cdr3_nt: TGTGCCAGCAGCTTAGCCCCGGGACTAGCGGGCTACGAGCAGTACTTC
cdr3_aa: CASSLAPGLAGYEQYF
clone_size: NA
v_call: TRBV7-2
d_call: TRBD2
j_call: TRBJ2-7

cdr3_nt: TGTGCCAGTAGTCTCAGGGGTAGAACTGAAGCTTTCTTT
cdr3_aa: CASSLRGRTEAFF
clone_size: few
v_call: TRBV19
d_call: NA
j_call: TRBJ1-1

cdr3_nt: TGTGCCAGCAGTCCTGTTGACAGGGATGAGCAGTTCTTC
cdr3_aa: CASSPVDRDEQFF
clone_size: NA
v_call: TRBV28
d_call: TRBD1
j_call: TRBJ2-1